This is a list of T cell receptor beta chains from one sample in a study of cytomegalovirus exposure and HLA in healthy donors. Sequencing was performed with immunoSEQ multiplex PCR; in TCRdb, only in-frame clones are kept and a portion is missing. This table holds 130,000 or so clones, around 77% found once. The source material was PBMCs. The receptors shown here come from a man in his fifties or sixties in good health and CMV-seronegative. The conserved cysteine and the conserved F or W are not part of the CDR3 here. D genes are given only for firm matches.

j_call,d_call,v_call,cdr3_aa
TRBJ2-2,.,TRBV28,ASSLSGEGTGELF
TRBJ2-7,TRBD2,TRBV7-9,ASSLRTSVEQY
TRBJ1-2,.,TRBV2,ARETATRYGYT
TRBJ1-2,.,TRBV25-1,ASSDRDYGYT
TRBJ1-2,.,TRBV28,ASFRGGYGYT
TRBJ2-1,TRBD2,TRBV9,ASSVDGTSVNEQF
TRBJ1-1,.,TRBV28,ASSNTDSPLAF
TRBJ2-1,TRBD2,TRBV10-3,AISGSYSGRNNEQF
TRBJ2-6,TRBD1,TRBV28,ASMKQGAGANVLT
TRBJ1-1,TRBD1,TRBV27,ASSSLGTGESEAF
TRBJ2-1,TRBD1,TRBV7-2,ASTLDRASYNEQF
TRBJ2-7,TRBD1,TRBV13,ASSPLGQNYEQY
TRBJ2-5,.,TRBV19,ASSNRDQETQY
TRBJ1-1,TRBD1,TRBV6-1,ASSRTGPNTEAF
TRBJ2-5,TRBD2,TRBV10-3,AISESPSGSRLETQY
TRBJ2-1,TRBD1,TRBV7-2,ASSVGTGRYNEQF
TRBJ2-7,TRBD2,TRBV7-2,ASRRTSGSVVQY
TRBJ2-1,TRBD2,TRBV28,ASNIAGGGFRNEQF
TRBJ2-3,.,TRBV2,ASSEYTDTQY
TRBJ2-3,.,TRBV2,ASSESGLRTQY
TRBJ2-1,TRBD1,TRBV5-5,ASSLGDREGNEQF
TRBJ2-3,.,TRBV7-2,ASSSRLVDTQY
TRBJ2-3,TRBD2,TRBV7-2,ASSPTSGTSGTDTQY
TRBJ2-2,TRBD1,TRBV19,ASSRGEGAENTGELF
TRBJ1-1,.,TRBV28,ASRNTGNTEAF
TRBJ2-1,.,TRBV19,ASKVERARDEQF
TRBJ2-7,.,TRBV29-1,SVEASSFSIRAGVGEQY
TRBJ2-5,TRBD2,TRBV10-2,ASKLAGQETQY
TRBJ1-1,TRBD1,TRBV28,ASRGGQGALEAF
TRBJ2-5,TRBD2,TRBV9,ASSVGAGAGQETQY
TRBJ2-1,TRBD2,TRBV25-1,ASRGQASGKYNEQF
TRBJ2-7,TRBD2,TRBV5-6,ASSLAGGEYEQY
TRBJ2-1,.,TRBV28,ASSSTGPNEQF
TRBJ2-1,.,TRBV11-2,ASSLDPGTEQF
TRBJ2-7,TRBD2,TRBV15,ATSRGVSSGRVNHEQY
TRBJ2-1,.,TRBV7-8,ASSPSGLHNEQF
TRBJ2-7,TRBD1,TRBV29-1,SAGQGSYEQY
TRBJ1-3,TRBD1,TRBV5-1,ASSRTGQGLGNTIY
TRBJ1-2,TRBD1,TRBV30,AWREQGRYGYT
TRBJ1-4,TRBD1,TRBV7-9,ASSLAKLRGPITNEKLF
TRBJ2-7,.,TRBV29-1,SVLAGEDEQY
TRBJ2-3,.,TRBV7-2,ASSLAGVTDTQY
TRBJ2-6,TRBD1,TRBV14,ASSQVGTGWSGANVLT
TRBJ2-5,TRBD2,TRBV7-2,ASSLWGEVAGGGQETQY
TRBJ2-3,.,TRBV5-1,ASSLEWRDTDTQY
TRBJ1-1,.,TRBV6-4,ASKSQGGTEAF
TRBJ1-3,TRBD1,TRBV11-1,ASSSGDSRGNTIY
TRBJ1-1,.,TRBV15,ATSRGDMTEAF
TRBJ2-1,.,TRBV7-2,ASSFLYNEQF
TRBJ2-2,.,TRBV7-8,AAPRANTGELF
TRBJ2-7,TRBD1,TRBV4-3,ASSHRQGQY